This entry features one TCR beta chain sequence. This record belongs to a study of response to subunit inactivated influenza vaccine. TCRdb reprocessed the RT-PCR reads with MiXCR, giving one entry per CDR3 protein. The sample has 610,000 or so distinct CDR3 sequences; around 15% are singletons. V was clipped by 1 base and J by 0 bases, with 13 bases between them. Germline V gene lookup returns CDR1 MDHEN and CDR2 SYDVKM. The CDR3 contains 17 residues. The receptor's source is a man aged 45-60 years who received an inactivated influenza vaccine. This chain uses TRBV28 with TRBJ1-5; D gene ambiguous. Specimen: PBMCs from blood, collected less than 13 days after vaccination. CDR3 sequence: CASSLSGATYSNQPQHF. For the CDR3, the DNA is TGTGCCAGCAGTTTATCGGGAGCAACATATAGCAATCAGCCCCAGCATTTT.